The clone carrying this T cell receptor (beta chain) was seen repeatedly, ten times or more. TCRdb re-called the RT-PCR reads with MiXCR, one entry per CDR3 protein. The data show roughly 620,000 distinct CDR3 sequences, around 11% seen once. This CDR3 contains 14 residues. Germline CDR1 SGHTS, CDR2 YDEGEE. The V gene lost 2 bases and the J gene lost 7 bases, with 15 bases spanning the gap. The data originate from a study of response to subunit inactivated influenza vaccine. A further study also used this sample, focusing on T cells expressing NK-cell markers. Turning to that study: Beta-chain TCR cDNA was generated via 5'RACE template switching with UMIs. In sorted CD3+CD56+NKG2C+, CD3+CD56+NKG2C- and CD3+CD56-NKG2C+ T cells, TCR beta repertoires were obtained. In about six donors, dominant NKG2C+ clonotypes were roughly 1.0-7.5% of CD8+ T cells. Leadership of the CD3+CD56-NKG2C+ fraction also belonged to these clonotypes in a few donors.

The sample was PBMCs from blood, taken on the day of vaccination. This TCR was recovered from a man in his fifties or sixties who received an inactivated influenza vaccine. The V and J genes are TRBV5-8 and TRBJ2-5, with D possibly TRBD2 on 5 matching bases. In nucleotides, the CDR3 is TGTGCCAGCAGCTTTGGGCTAGGCGGAGGGACCCAGTACTTC. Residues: CASSFGLGGGTQYF.